This note documents a single T cell receptor beta chain sequence. These data come from a study of CD8 T cells in Susac syndrome. At the level of the study: Sequencing included Susac syndrome patients, roughly six of them with active disease and under 10 in remission.

V lost 1 base, J lost 3 bases, and 4 bases lay in between. Germline-derived CDR1 and CDR2 are SGHAT and FQDESV (reference sequence). The CDR3 has 13 amino acids. Reverse transcription of 0.5 to 1 ug RNA was performed with random hexamers. Each CDR3 protein is one row after TCRdb ran MiXCR on the immunoSEQ multiplex PCR reads. The sample lists 170,000 or so distinct CDR3 sequences; about 96% were seen once. CD8+ and CD4+ T cells from blood underwent TCR beta sequencing. Patients with Susac syndrome met diagnostic criteria defined recently for definite or probable disease. The chain has TRBV11-1 and TRBJ2-1; D unresolved. The receptor was isolated from a human donor with Susac syndrome. The specimen sequenced was CD4+ T cells from PBMCs. CDR3 sequence reads: CASSLGYYNEQFF. CDR3 nucleotides: TGTGCCAGCAGCTTAGGGTACTACAATGAGCAGTTCTTC.